This T cell receptor beta chain was documented in a study of control samples from healthy donors and cancer patients. Per the germline V gene, CDR1 is MNHEY and CDR2 is SVGAGI. The V and J ends lost 6 bases and 3 bases respectively, with 5 bases between them. The CDR3 consists of 11 residues. Clones were read by immunoSEQ multiplex PCR, and TCRdb kept only the in-frame ones, dropping some. The table records 130,000 or so clones, around nine tenths of them present only once. The chain uses TRBV6-5 and TRBJ1-1; D not certain. This TCR was recovered from a man aged 45-65 years in good health. The specimen sequenced was blood. The CDR3 loop is CASSRYTEAFF. The CDR3 DNA reads as TGTGCCAGCAGCCGTTACACTGAAGCTTTCTTT.